The rows below give T cell receptor beta chains drawn from one sample of a study of T cells in Graves' hyperthyroidism and ophthalmopathy. MiXCR was run by TCRdb on the multiplex PCR reads, yielding one entry per CDR3 protein. The table lists hundreds of thousands of distinct CDR3 sequences, 20% to 25% of them singletons. Sequencing was carried out using blood. Receptor source: a man in his forties with Graves' hyperthyroidism that later progressed to Graves' ophthalmopathy. The conserved cysteine and the conserved F or W are not part of the CDR3 here. Size values are once, few and many counts, or a class for expanded clones, and some rows have none.

>13|TRBV24-1|many|TRBJ1-2
ATSNADTKNYGYT
>13|TRBV5-1|many|TRBJ1-3
ASRPEEGYGNTIY
>13|TRBV30|many|TRBJ2-2
AWTKAGGAVGELF
>12|TRBV29-1|.|TRBJ1-2
SVGQGAANYGYT
>12|TRBV5-1|many|TRBJ2-2
ASGRQANTGELF
>11|TRBV28|.|TRBJ2-5
ASSLYFQGTQY
>13|TRBV5-1|many|TRBJ2-7
ASSLEAGSSYEQY
>11|TRBV20-1|many|TRBJ2-7
SPRQGSSYEQY
>10|TRBV6-1|many|TRBJ1-1
ASIGDNTEAF
>15|TRBV10-2|many|TRBJ2-2
ASYPSGRLLNTGELF
>9|TRBV2|few|TRBJ1-2
ASRTVYGYT
>17|TRBV5-1|many|TRBJ2-3
ASSLAWDRAEPSTDTQY
>15|TRBV15|many|TRBJ1-5
ATSMKARQISNQPQH
>11|TRBV24-1|many|TRBJ2-2
ATRKDGTGELF
>10|TRBV20-1|many|TRBJ1-1
SAPRGGTEAF
>10|TRBV19|many|TRBJ1-1
ASSMVRAEAF
>16|TRBV3-1|few|TRBJ2-2
ASSQVWFSTGFTGELF
>10|TRBV6-5|many|TRBJ2-2
ASRTRTGELF
>16|TRBV6-2/TRBV6-3|.|TRBJ2-5
ASSYHIGGGPFQETQY
>10|TRBV20-1|many|TRBJ2-5
SARGRVETQY
>12|TRBV12-5|few|TRBJ2-5
ASGSSDPQGTQY
>14|TRBV11-1|many|TRBJ2-6
ASTMGGSSGANVLT
>11|TRBV7-3|many|TRBJ1-2
ASSGQGAGGYT
>13|TRBV6-2/TRBV6-3|.|TRBJ2-7
ASSRLGGSEHEQY
>13|TRBV3-1|many|TRBJ1-2
ASSQETRELKGYT
>11|TRBV12-3/TRBV12-4|many|TRBJ1-5
ASSLGRDQPQH
>13|TRBV5-8|many|TRBJ1-2
ASSPAGWGHYGYT
>16|TRBV2|many|TRBJ1-3
ASKGGDGTYFSGNTIY
>10|TRBV3-1|many|TRBJ1-3
AAEGLENTIY
>14|TRBV6-1|.|TRBJ2-7
ASSGPGTGNVYEQY
>11|TRBV20-1|many|TRBJ1-5
SVPHRSNQPQH
>12|TRBV2|many|TRBJ1-5
ASKAGDVGQPQH
>12|TRBV19|many|TRBJ1-2
ASGGGGYNYGYT
>13|TRBV2|many|TRBJ2-7
ASSADRDNLYEQY
>9|TRBV24-1|many|TRBJ2-3
ATSVSDTQY
>13|TRBV10-3|few|TRBJ2-7
AISDGTGGFYEQY
>15|TRBV5-6|many|TRBJ1-1
ASSPSLDRGPDTEAF
>13|TRBV20-1|many|TRBJ2-5
SARDIAGSGETQY
>13|TRBV9|many|TRBJ2-7
ASSSQTRTVREQY
>14|TRBV6-1|.|TRBJ2-5
ASSPRTSGRQETQY
>13|TRBV4-1|many|TRBJ1-5
ASSQSPGHHQPQH
>12|TRBV4-1|few|TRBJ2-3
ASSPYVLTDTQY
>12|TRBV5-1|many|TRBJ1-1
ASSLGPSNTEAF
>12|TRBV12-3/TRBV12-4|few|TRBJ1-2
ASQSGTGSFGYT